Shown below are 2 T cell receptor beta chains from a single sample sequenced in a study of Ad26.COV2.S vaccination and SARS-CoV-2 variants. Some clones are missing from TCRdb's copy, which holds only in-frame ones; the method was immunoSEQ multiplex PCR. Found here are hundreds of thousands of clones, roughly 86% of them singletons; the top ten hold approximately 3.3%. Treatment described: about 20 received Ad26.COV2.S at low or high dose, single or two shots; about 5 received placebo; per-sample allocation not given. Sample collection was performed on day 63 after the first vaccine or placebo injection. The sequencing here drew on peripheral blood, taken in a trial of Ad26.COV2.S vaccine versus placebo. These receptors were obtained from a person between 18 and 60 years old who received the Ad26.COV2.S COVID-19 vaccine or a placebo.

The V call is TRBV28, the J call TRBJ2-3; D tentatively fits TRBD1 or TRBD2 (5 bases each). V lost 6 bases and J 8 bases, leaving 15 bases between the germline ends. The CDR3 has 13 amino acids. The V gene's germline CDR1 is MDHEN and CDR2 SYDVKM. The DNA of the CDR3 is TGTGCCAGCAGCCTGGGACCTTGGGCTACGCAGTATTTT. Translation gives CASSLGPWATQYF.

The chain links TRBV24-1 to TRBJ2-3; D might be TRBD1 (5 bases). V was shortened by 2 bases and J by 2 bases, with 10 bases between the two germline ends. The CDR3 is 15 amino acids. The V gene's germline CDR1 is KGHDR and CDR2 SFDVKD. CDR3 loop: CATSDSSTVTDTQYF. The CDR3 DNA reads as TGTGCCACCAGTGATTCATCGACAGTCACAGATACGCAGTATTTT.